Presented here are 15 T cell receptor beta chains from one specimen sequenced in a study of blood T cell repertoires in COVID-19 (dated by TCRdb to the early 2020s). Libraries came from the immunoSEQ multiplex PCR assay. In TCRdb, the immuneACCESS table is reduced to in-frame sequences with V and J assigned. These tables do not hold every clone; where another copy was compared, an unresolved V gene accounts for under half, and the others remain unexplained. The sample table holds about 200,000 clones, of which just over 85% were seen once. 3.5% to 4% of the sample belongs to the ten largest clones. Sequences were obtained from PBMCs or T cells enriched from blood (not recorded which). The receptor source for this set is a woman aged 40 to 50 with acute COVID-19.

This clone was seen a single time. The V call is TRBV7-8, the J call TRBJ1-1, with D hard to call. Germline V lookup: CDR1 SGHVS, CDR2 FQNEAQ. Trimming removed 2 bases at V and 5 bases at J, with 15 bases between. The CDR3 contains 15 residues. This CDR3 is CASSLSPRENTEAFF. The CDR3 coding sequence is TGTGCCAGCAGCTTATCCCCCCGGGAGAATACTGAAGCTTTCTTT.

The chain recombines TRBV29-1 with TRBJ2-5; 7 nucleotides align to TRBD2. The V and J ends lost 4 bases and 0 bases, in that order; junction bases with no gene match: 2. This CDR3 comprises 13 residues. Germline V lookup: CDR1 SQVTM, CDR2 ANQGSEA. CDR3 in amino acids: CSVGTRYQETQYF. DNA of the CDR3: TGCAGCGTTGGGACTAGATACCAAGAGACCCAGTACTTC.

This clone was seen only once. The CDR3 here is CASSLWTSGSYEQYF. The CDR3 region has the DNA TGTGCCAGCAGCCTCTGGACTAGCGGGAGTTACGAGCAGTACTTC. The chain uses TRBV3-1 (or the pseudogene TRBV3-2) and TRBJ2-7; 13 bases fit TRBD2. Germline CDR1 is LGHDT and CDR2 is YNNKEL (reference sequence). V gave up 4 bases and J gave up 4 bases; unmatched junction bases: 4. This CDR3 is built from 15 residues.

The V gene is TRBV28, the J gene TRBJ1-2; D is unclear. CDR3 length: 15 amino acids. Germline CDR1 and CDR2: MDHEN and SYDVKM. Trimming cost V 5 bases and J 0 bases, with 13 bases left between them. The CDR3 region is CASSTRVYPNYGYTF. DNA for the CDR3: TGTGCCAGCAGTACCCGGGTCTACCCTAACTATGGCTACACCTTC.

The rearrangement links TRBV28 to TRBJ1-5, with 7 positions matching TRBD1. The ends lost 6 bases at V and 3 bases at J; junction bases unmatched: 8. The CDR3 covers 15 residues. Germline loops: CDR1 MDHEN, CDR2 SYDVKM. The CDR3 here is CASSLGQLLNQPQHF. CDR3 nucleotide sequence: TGTGCCAGCAGCTTGGGACAGCTCCTCAATCAGCCCCAGCATTTT. Using reference TRBV28 and TRBJ1-5 for the parts outside the CDR3, the full variable domain is DVKVTQSSRYLVKRTGEKVFLECVQDMDHENMFWYRQDPGLGLRLIYFSYDVKMKEKGDIPEGYSVSREKKERFSLILESASTNQTSMYLCASSLGQLLNQPQHFGDGTRLSIL.

A few counts support this clone. The CDR3 nucleotides are TGTGCCAGCAGCCCGGACAGGGGAAGAACTGAAGCTTTCTTT. Protein product: CASSPDRGRTEAFF. The chain recombines TRBV3-1 (or the pseudogene TRBV3-2) with TRBJ1-1; 9 nucleotides match TRBD1. This CDR3 region has 14 residues. Germline values: CDR1 LGHDT, CDR2 YNNKEL (reference sequence). Trimming took 4 bases from V and 5 from J; bases not matched to a gene: 5.

The genes are TRBV24-1 and TRBJ2-2, with 12 nucleotides matching TRBD2. Germline V lookup: CDR1 KGHDR, CDR2 SFDVKD. The CDR3 is 18 residues long. V was pared by 5 bases and J by 2 bases, with 8 bases of the junction left unmatched. In DNA form, the CDR3 reads TGTGCCACCAGTGGGCCTAGCGGGAGGGCCATCAACACCGGGGAGCTGTTTTTT. This encodes CATSGPSGRAINTGELFF.

The chain employs TRBV19 and TRBJ2-1; D perhaps matches TRBD2 (6 bases). Germline V gene lookup returns CDR1 LNHDA and CDR2 SQIVND (reference sequence). The CDR3 spans 11 residues. This CDR3 is CATSFNNEQFF. CDR3 coding DNA: TGTGCTACTAGCTTTAACAATGAGCAGTTCTTC.

The chain has TRBV5-1 and TRBJ2-5; 9 bases agree with TRBD2. Germline V gene data show CDR1 as SGHRS and CDR2 as YFSETQ. The CDR3 covers 17 residues. Trimming removed 3 bases from V and 3 bases from J; junction bases left unmatched: 12. CDR3 sequence reads: CASSSAGGRTTKETQYF. Here the CDR3 DNA reads TGCGCCAGCAGCTCAGCGGGAGGACGCACGACCAAAGAGACCCAGTACTTC. The full variable domain, in which reference TRBV5-1 and TRBJ2-5 provide the parts outside the CDR3, is KAGVTQTPRYLIKTRGQQVTLSCSPISGHRSVSWYQQTPGQGLQFLFEYFSETQRNKGNFPGRFSGRQFSNSRSEMNVSTLELGDSALYLCASSSAGGRTTKETQYFGPGTRLLVL.

This chain joins TRBV27 and TRBJ1-3, with D unresolved. The V end lost 5 bases, the J end lost 0 bases, and 14 bases lay between the germline ends. CDR1 is MNHEY, CDR2 SMNVEV, per germline (reference sequence). CDR3 length: 16 residues. The CDR3 region has the DNA TGTGCCAGCAGTCGTCAATTAGGACTCTCTGGAAACACCATATATTTT. It yields the protein CASSRQLGLSGNTIYF.

The chain employs TRBV9 and TRBJ2-1; D is perhaps TRBD2 (6 bases). The germline gives CDR1 SGDLS, CDR2 YYNGEE. The V and J ends lost 0 bases and 10 bases respectively, with 11 bases between them. CDR3 size: 13 residues. The CDR3 spells CASSVAGASEQFF. The CDR3 region has the DNA TGTGCCAGCAGCGTAGCGGGAGCCAGCGAGCAGTTCTTC.

The rearrangement links TRBV9 to TRBJ1-2, with a possible D match to TRBD1 (5 bases). The CDR3 sequence is 14 residues long. Germline-derived CDR1 and CDR2 are SGDLS and YYNGEE. V lost 4 bases and J lost 7, with 17 bases in between. The CDR3 protein is CASSTSGNRAGYTF. Written as DNA, the CDR3 is TGTGCCAGCAGCACCTCAGGGAATCGCGCTGGCTACACCTTC.

The V call is TRBV7-9, the J call TRBJ1-5; a possible D gene is TRBD1 (5 bases). Looked up from germline, CDR1 is SEHNR and CDR2 is FQNEAQ (reference sequence). The CDR3 runs to 13 residues. V was cut by 6 bases and J by 9 bases, with 15 bases left in between. CDR3 region: CASSHQGGGPQHF. CDR3 sequence (DNA): TGTGCCAGCAGTCACCAGGGCGGGGGGCCCCAGCATTTT.

This chain connects TRBV28 to TRBJ1-2; no clear D. The CDR3 contains 11 residues. Germline V gene lookup returns CDR1 MDHEN and CDR2 SYDVKM. Trimming left V 8 bases short and J 4 bases short, with 8 bases between. Here the CDR3 DNA reads TGTGCCAGCTCGAGGATCTATGGCTACACCTTC. As protein: CASSRIYGYTF.

The chain employs TRBV28 and TRBJ2-7; 11 nucleotides agree with TRBD1. Trimming cost V 4 bases and J 7 bases; bases outside gene matches: 9. The CDR3 loop spans 15 amino acids. Germline V gene sequence: CDR1 MDHEN, CDR2 SYDVKM. The CDR3 loop is CASSSPGQGAREQYF. The CDR3 DNA follows: TGTGCCAGCAGTTCACCCGGACAGGGGGCGAGGGAGCAGTACTTC.